The present TCR beta chain was sequenced within a study of Ad26.COV2.S vaccination and SARS-CoV-2 variants. This clone appeared once. Libraries were prepared by immunoSEQ multiplex PCR; TCRdb keeps only in-frame clonotypes and omits some of them. The sample shows 350,000 to 450,000 clones, 75% to 90% of them seen only once. Treatment described: around 19 received Ad26.COV2.S at low or high dose, single or two shots; about 5 received placebo; per-sample allocation not given. The investigators took samples on day 63 after the first vaccine or placebo injection. The shot given was an Ad26 vector that makes Wuhan-strain SARS-CoV-2 spike. CDR3 length: 13 residues. Trimming cost V 2 bases and J 6 bases, with 9 bases left between them. Germline CDR1 and CDR2: ENHRY and SYGVKD.

The origin of this receptor is a person between 18 and 65 years old who received the Ad26.COV2.S COVID-19 vaccine or a placebo. The chain recombines TRBV10-3 with TRBJ2-3; either TRBD1 or TRBD2 may fit D (5 bases each). Sequences were derived from peripheral blood, sampled in a trial of Ad26.COV2.S vaccine versus placebo. This CDR3 reads CAISETEGDTQYF. The CDR3 DNA follows: TGTGCCATCAGTGAGACCGAGGGGGATACGCAGTATTTT.